These 28 T cell receptor beta chains share one sample of origin, sequenced in a study of T cell changes during pregnancy in multiple sclerosis. The data were produced by immunoSEQ multiplex PCR, yet TCRdb's version contains in-frame clones alone and is incomplete. This table holds 17,000 or so clones, 95% to 96% found once. Here the sequenced sample was peripheral blood, taken in the third trimester of pregnancy. All receptors come from a female donor with multiple sclerosis, enrolled in a pregnancy study.

The V call is TRBV5-1, the J call TRBJ2-3; TRBD1 matches 8 bases. The J segment lost 2 bases and the V segment lost 3 bases, leaving 2 bases of the junction unmatched. The CDR3 length is 14 residues. CDR1 and CDR2 (germline): SGHRS, YFSETQ. This chain's CDR3 is CASSSTGDTDTQYF. The CDR3 DNA reads as TGCGCCAGCAGCTCGACAGGGGACACAGATACGCAGTATTTT.

The rearrangement links TRBV6-1 to TRBJ1-5; D is uncertain. This CDR3 spans 17 amino acids. Trimming stripped 3 bases from V and 3 bases from J, with 18 bases between. Germline lookup yields CDR1 MNHNS and CDR2 SASEGT. The DNA of the CDR3 is TGTGCCAGCAGTGACAGGAGGGATGGCTCGTCCAATCAGCCCCAGCATTTT. The encoded protein is CASSDRRDGSSNQPQHF.

This clone was seen just once. This chain links TRBV19 with TRBJ1-5; the match to TRBD1 covers 7 bases. V dropped 6 bases and J dropped 3; count of bases not matched to a gene: 8. The CDR3 has 15 residues. Germline CDR1 and CDR2: LNHDA and SQIVND (reference sequence). This chain's CDR3 is CASSRQGWVNQPQHF. The CDR3, as DNA: TGTGCCAGTAGCCGACAGGGCTGGGTCAATCAGCCCCAGCATTTT.

The V gene is TRBV11-2, the J gene TRBJ1-3, with 7 bases lining up with TRBD1. Germline CDR1 is SGHAT and CDR2 is FQNNGV. V lost 3 bases, J lost 0 bases, and 5 bases stayed unmatched. The CDR3 is made up of 16 amino acids. The CDR3 region is CASSLGDSNSGNTIYF. As DNA, the CDR3 is TGTGCCAGCAGCTTGGGGGACAGTAACTCTGGAAACACCATATATTTT.

This clone has more than one count but fewer than ten. The chain is built from TRBV2 and TRBJ2-3, with TRBD2 matching 14 bases. CDR3 length: 15 residues. CDR1 and CDR2 from the germline V gene are SNHLY and FYNNEI. Losses at the gene ends were 8 bases for V and 1 base for J; bases not matched to a gene: 2. The CDR3: CASGGLAGGTDTQYF. The CDR3 coding sequence is TGTGCCAGCGGGGGACTAGCGGGGGGCACAGATACGCAGTATTTT.

The chain is built from TRBV7-9 and TRBJ2-1; 10 nucleotides match TRBD2. V trimming: 7 bases; J trimming: 9 bases; junction bases outside the gene matches: 12. CDR3 size: 15 residues. The germline gives CDR1 SEHNR, CDR2 FQNEAQ (reference sequence). The CDR3 sequence is CASTKGSGRATEQFF. The CDR3 DNA sequence: TGTGCCAGCACCAAGGGGAGCGGGAGGGCCACTGAGCAGTTCTTC.

V and J are TRBV30 and TRBJ2-3, with a tentative D call TRBD2 (6 bases). V lost 0 bases and J 3 bases, leaving 13 bases between the germline ends. The germline gives CDR1 GTSNPN, CDR2 SVGIG (reference sequence). The CDR3 has 15 amino acids. The CDR3 loop is CAWSVRGSWTDTQYF. CDR3 nucleotide sequence: TGTGCCTGGAGTGTCCGGGGGAGTTGGACAGATACGCAGTATTTT.

This chain connects TRBV10-1 to TRBJ2-7; 7 bases align to TRBD1. This CDR3 has 13 amino acids. V gave up 5 bases and J gave up 2 bases; unmatched junction bases: 3. Germline V gene data show CDR1 as WNHNN and CDR2 as SYGVQD (reference sequence). CDR3 sequence: CASSQDRAYEQYF. CDR3 bases: TGCGCCAGCAGTCAAGACAGGGCCTACGAGCAGTACTTC.

The V gene is TRBV7-9, the J gene TRBJ1-6; 9 bases are a match to TRBD1. There are 14 residues in the CDR3. Germline CDR1 is SEHNR and CDR2 is FQNEAQ (reference sequence). The V gene end was trimmed by 2 bases and the J gene end by 14 bases; junction bases not matched to a gene: 7. The CDR3 is CASSLPGQGGSLHF. The CDR3 DNA follows: TGTGCCAGCAGCTTACCGGGACAGGGAGGATCCCTCCACTTT. The full variable domain, rest sourced from reference TRBV7-9 and TRBJ1-6, is DTGVSQNPRHKITKRGQNVTFRCDPISEHNRLYWYRQTLGQGPEFLTYFQNEAQLEKSRLLSDRFSAERPKGSFSTLEIQRTEQGDSAMYLCASSLPGQGGSLHFGNGTRLTVT.

This chain joins TRBV10-1 and TRBJ2-1; 7 bases align to TRBD1. J was trimmed by 7 bases and V by 6 bases; bases with no gene match: 9. This CDR3 has 14 amino acids. The germline V gene encodes CDR1 WNHNN and CDR2 SYGVQD (reference sequence). The CDR3 spells CASRGDSTSNEQFF. CDR3 in DNA: TGCGCCAGCAGGGGGGACAGTACTTCGAATGAGCAGTTCTTC.

In its sample, this clone was seen a few times. The CDR3 coding sequence is TGTGCCAGCACCTGGGGGGGGATTGGAGATGGCTACACCTTC. It translates to CASTWGGIGDGYTF. The chain employs TRBV13 and TRBJ1-2; perhaps TRBD1 as D (5 bases). Trimming cost V 7 bases and J 6 bases, with 18 bases left between them. This CDR3 contains 14 residues. Germline lookup yields CDR1 PRHDT and CDR2 FYEKMQ (reference sequence).

This chain connects TRBV5-4 to TRBJ2-1, with 10 bases that match TRBD1. The CDR3 extends over 19 amino acids. Germline CDR1 SGHNT, CDR2 YYREEE (reference sequence). With 4 bases clipped from V and 5 bases from J, the junction kept 18 bases outside the gene matches. The CDR3 nucleotides read TGTGCCAGCAGCGGGGACAGGGGCAGAACCCGTGCTCGGGACAATGAGCAGTTCTTC. This gives the protein CASSGDRGRTRARDNEQFF.

The chain carries TRBV2 and TRBJ1-5; TRBD1 is a possible D gene (5 bases). Germline V gene lookup returns CDR1 SNHLY and CDR2 FYNNEI. V lost 5 bases, J lost 3 bases, and 14 bases lay in between. The CDR3 loop spans 15 amino acids. The CDR3 DNA sequence: TGTGCCAGCAGTCTAGGGGCAGGTCCCAATCAGCCCCAGCATTTT. Protein: CASSLGAGPNQPQHF. Complete variable domain (other parts from reference TRBV2 and TRBJ1-5): EPEVTQTPSHQVTQMGQEVILRCVPISNHLYFYWYRQILGQKVEFLVSFYNNEISEKSEIFDDQFSVERPDGSNFTLKIRSTKLEDSAMYFCASSLGAGPNQPQHFGDGTRLSIL.

The chain is built from TRBV28 and TRBJ1-1; weak D call: TRBD1 (5 bases). The CDR3 covers 15 residues. The V end lost 2 bases, the J end lost 4 bases, and 14 bases lay between the germline ends. Germline CDR1 and CDR2: MDHEN and SYDVKM. Here the CDR3 DNA reads TGTGCCAGCAGTTTACCGGGGGGGGTGGGCACTGAAGCTTTCTTT. It encodes CASSLPGGVGTEAFF.

J is TRBJ2-3 and V is TRBV10-3; 7 bases line up with TRBD1. The CDR3 loop spans 15 amino acids. V was clipped by 9 bases and J by 0 bases; unmatched bases: 9. Germline CDR1 reads ENHRY; CDR2 reads SYGVKD. The CDR3 region is CAIAVGTASTDTQYF. The CDR3 nucleotides are TGTGCCATAGCAGTTGGGACAGCTAGCACAGATACGCAGTATTTT.

The chain couples TRBV5-1 to TRBJ2-1; 9 nucleotides agree with TRBD1. There are 14 residues in the CDR3. Trimming took 4 bases from V and 5 from J; bases not matched to a gene: 4. Germline CDR1 and CDR2: SGHRS and YFSETQ. The CDR3 loop reads CASSRGTGNNEQFF. The CDR3 DNA follows: TGCGCCAGCAGCCGAGGGACAGGGAACAATGAGCAGTTCTTC.

This clone has only one observation. The chain recombines TRBV11-3 with TRBJ2-2; TRBD1 matches 8 bases. J was trimmed by 6 bases and V by 4 bases; bases with no gene match: 7. The CDR3 contains 15 residues. CDR1 and CDR2 from the germline V gene are SGHNT and YENEEA. The CDR3 loop is CASSSRGRGSGELFF. The CDR3 nucleotides are TGTGCCAGCAGCTCCAGGGGGCGCGGCTCCGGGGAGCTGTTTTTT.

This sequence joins TRBV14 and TRBJ1-2, with no clear D. Trimming removed 1 base from V and 8 bases from J, with 17 bases in between. The CDR3 has 15 amino acids. CDR1 is SGHDN and CDR2 is FVKESK in the germline V gene. The CDR3 loop reads CASSQVSANPEGYTF. The CDR3 DNA reads as TGTGCCAGCAGCCAAGTGAGCGCAAACCCTGAAGGCTACACCTTC.

The rearrangement uses TRBV19 and TRBJ2-1, with D perhaps TRBD1 (6 bases). Trimming left V 5 bases short and J 4 bases short, with 12 bases between. The germline gives CDR1 LNHDA, CDR2 SQIVND (reference sequence). The CDR3 has 14 amino acids. The CDR3 DNA follows: TGTGCCAGTAGTCCTGACAGGATATACAATGAGCAGTTCTTC. Translated: CASSPDRIYNEQFF.

The chain is built from TRBV27 and TRBJ1-4; 10 bases fit TRBD1. Germline lookup yields CDR1 MNHEY and CDR2 SMNVEV (reference sequence). Germline trimming cut 4 bases from V and 8 bases from J; bases unmatched to any gene: 4. This CDR3 has 14 amino acids. The CDR3 region has the DNA TGTGCCAGCAGTTGGACAGGGGGAGGCGAAAAACTGTTTTTT. This codes for CASSWTGGGEKLFF.

This chain links TRBV7-9 with TRBJ2-3; TRBD2 agrees at 12 bases. J was trimmed by 6 bases and V by 0 bases; bases with no gene match: 1. CDR1 and CDR2 from the germline V gene are SEHNR and FQNEAQ (reference sequence). The CDR3 has 15 amino acids. In DNA, the CDR3 is TGTGCCAGCAGCTTAGCGACTAGCGGGAGCGATACGCAGTATTTT. This encodes CASSLATSGSDTQYF.

The V call is TRBV2, the J call TRBJ1-2; D is unresolved. Trimming took 5 bases from V and 4 from J, leaving 29 bases between them. The CDR3 has 19 amino acids. CDR1 is SNHLY and CDR2 is FYNNEI in the germline V gene. Here the CDR3 DNA reads TGTGCCAGCAGTCCCGATCCGAGGCGAGAAGGCCCAAGTCGCTATGGCTACACCTTC. Its protein is CASSPDPRREGPSRYGYTF.

The rearrangement uses TRBV9 and TRBJ2-7, with 9 positions matching TRBD2. The germline gives CDR1 SGDLS, CDR2 YYNGEE. This CDR3 spans 16 amino acids. After removal of 3 bases from V and 3 bases from J, the junction contained 10 bases not matched to a gene. CDR3 coding DNA: TGTGCCAGCAGCGAATCCGCCGCGGGGGGGAACTACGAGCAGTACTTC. This sequence encodes CASSESAAGGNYEQYF.

This chain uses TRBV28 with TRBJ1-1; D call uncertain. Per the germline V gene, CDR1 is MDHEN and CDR2 is SYDVKM. The CDR3 loop spans 12 amino acids. V was pared by 2 bases and J by 7 bases, with 8 bases between. The CDR3 DNA reads as TGTGCCAGCAGTTTAGGAGGGTTTGAAGCTTTCTTT. As protein: CASSLGGFEAFF.

The V gene is TRBV6-5, the J gene TRBJ2-7; D is undetermined. CDR3 length equals 11 residues. Germline CDR1 is MNHEY and CDR2 is SVGAGI. Trimming pared 7 bases from V and 6 bases from J, leaving 10 bases between. The CDR3 spells CASTFEFEQYF. CDR3 sequence (DNA): TGTGCCAGCACCTTCGAGTTCGAGCAGTACTTC.

This clone was picked up one time. This chain connects TRBV7-3 to TRBJ2-1, with 9 bases identical to TRBD2. Germline lookup yields CDR1 SGHTA and CDR2 FQGTGA. This CDR3 spans 15 amino acids. V gave up 1 base and J gave up 5 bases; unmatched junction bases: 3. CDR3 DNA sequence: TGTGCCAGCAGCTTAATAGCGGGAGCACACAATGAGCAGTTCTTC. Amino acids: CASSLIAGAHNEQFF.

This chain connects TRBV7-6 to TRBJ2-3; 12 nucleotides match TRBD2. V shed 4 bases and J 5 bases; nucleotides not matched to a gene: 7. CDR1 and CDR2 from the germline V gene are SGHVS and FNYEAQ. The length of the CDR3 is 16 residues. Written as DNA, the CDR3 is TGTGCCAGCAGCTCATGGACTAGCGGGACTAAAGATACGCAGTATTTT. It translates to CASSSWTSGTKDTQYF.

J is TRBJ1-5 and V is TRBV6-1; TRBD1 matches at 7 bases. This CDR3 is 15 amino acids long. V shed 1 base, J shed 5 bases, and the junction held 5 bases outside the gene matches. CDR1 MNHNS and CDR2 SASEGT come from the germline V gene. The CDR3 loop is CASSEGRGQYQPQHF. Written as DNA, the CDR3 is TGTGCCAGCAGTGAAGGGAGGGGGCAGTATCAGCCCCAGCATTTT.